One T cell receptor (beta chain) is described in this entry. This record comes from a study of blood T cell repertoires in COVID-19. Across the whole study: Both acute and convalescent COVID-19 samples were obtained from the United States, Italy and Spain. The cDNA or gDNA used as material had been derived from T cells, B-cell-depleted T cells, or PBMCs.

Using immunoSEQ multiplex PCR, the repertoire was profiled, and TCRdb retains in-frame clones only, with some absent. The sample has a few hundred thousand clones, 70% to 90% seen once. Germline assignment: CDR1 SGHAT and CDR2 FQDESV (reference sequence). The CDR3 consists of 15 residues. Trimming removed 2 bases from V and 2 bases from J, with 12 bases in between. The sequence came from a woman in her 70s with active or convalescent COVID-19. Sequencing input: peripheral blood. The gene calls are TRBV11-1 and TRBJ1-1; D gene uncertain. The CDR3 bases are TGTGCCAGCAGCTTATTAGGACTGATAAACACTGAAGCTTTCTTT. Translating gives CASSLLGLINTEAFF.